This is a list of T cell receptor beta chains from one sample in a study of shared clonotypes between healthy human individuals. Profiled with immunoSEQ multiplex PCR; TCRdb holds only in-frame clones, not every one. This sample carries 450,000 to 550,000 clones, around 79% of them seen once, and the ten largest clones take 10% to 15%. Sequenced sample: PBMCs. Source of these receptors: a woman in her thirties or forties in good health. Some clones in this sample may be carry-over from other donors' samples. Both conserved end residues are part of each CDR3. Where a row states a size, it is once, few, many or the class of an expanded clone; other rows omit it.

J | size | V | CDR3
TRBJ2-7 | - | TRBV5-4 | CASSLGVKPYEQYF
TRBJ1-1 | once | TRBV6-1 | CASSERGRNTEAFF
TRBJ2-1 | - | TRBV7-9 | CASSRLAGVSEQFF
TRBJ1-2 | once | TRBV6-5 | CASSYGESNYGYTF
TRBJ1-6 | - | TRBV30 | CAWSAVRQGHSPLHF
TRBJ2-2 | once | TRBV2 | CASRNTNTGELFF
TRBJ2-7 | - | TRBV2 | CASSALNGGPGEQYF
TRBJ1-2 | - | TRBV5-5 | CAWRGCGRVCSSQLPRAF
TRBJ2-7 | - | TRBV5-6 | CASSLDGGNYEQYF
TRBJ2-5 | - | TRBV5-1 | CASSLGARETQYF
TRBJ2-2 | - | TRBV9 | CASTSGRPNTGELFF
TRBJ2-1 | - | TRBV5-4 | CASSPRTGTPEQFF
TRBJ2-6 | once | TRBV18 | CASSPRRTADLSGANVLTF
TRBJ2-2 | - | TRBV5-1 | CASSPSQGGGELFF
TRBJ1-2 | - | TRBV4-2 | CASSQARDRGSGYTF
TRBJ1-5 | few | TRBV6-1 | CASSQDRNQPQHF